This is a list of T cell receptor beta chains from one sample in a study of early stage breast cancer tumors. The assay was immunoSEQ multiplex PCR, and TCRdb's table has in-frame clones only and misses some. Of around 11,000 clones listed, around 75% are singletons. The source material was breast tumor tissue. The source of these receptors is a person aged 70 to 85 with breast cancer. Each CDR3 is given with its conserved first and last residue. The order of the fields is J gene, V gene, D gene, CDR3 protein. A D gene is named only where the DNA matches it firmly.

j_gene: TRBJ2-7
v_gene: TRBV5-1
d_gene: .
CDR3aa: CASSSSGAGFSYEQYF

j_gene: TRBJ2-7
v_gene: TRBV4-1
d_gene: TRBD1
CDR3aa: CASSQDPRQGAGEQYF

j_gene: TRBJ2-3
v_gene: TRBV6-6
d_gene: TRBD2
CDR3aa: CASSRASGGPLDTQYF

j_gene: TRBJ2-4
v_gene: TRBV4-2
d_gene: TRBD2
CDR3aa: CASSSGEGAKNIQYF

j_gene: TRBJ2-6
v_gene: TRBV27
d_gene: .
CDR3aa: CASRTNLRDGANVLTF

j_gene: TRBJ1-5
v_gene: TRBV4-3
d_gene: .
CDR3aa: CASSPDSLNQPQHF

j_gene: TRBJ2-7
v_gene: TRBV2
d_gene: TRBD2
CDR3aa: CASRNSGGAYEQYF

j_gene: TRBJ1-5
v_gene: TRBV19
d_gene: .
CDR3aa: CASSYPSGAGQPQHF

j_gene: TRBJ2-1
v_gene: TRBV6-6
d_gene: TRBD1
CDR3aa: CASSRRTGGNNEQFF

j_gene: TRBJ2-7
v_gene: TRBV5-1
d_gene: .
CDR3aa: CASSSLSTVTDEQYF

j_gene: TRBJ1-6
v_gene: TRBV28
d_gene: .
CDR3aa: CASSLFGQPTGSPLHF

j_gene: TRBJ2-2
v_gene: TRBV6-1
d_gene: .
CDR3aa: CASVQAHTGELFF

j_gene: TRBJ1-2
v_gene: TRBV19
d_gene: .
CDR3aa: CASSLQGIIDPTF

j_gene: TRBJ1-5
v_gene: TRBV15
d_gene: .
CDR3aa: CATSRDRAGGQPQHF

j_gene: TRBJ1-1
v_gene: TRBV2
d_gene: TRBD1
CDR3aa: CASRYDRDTEAFF

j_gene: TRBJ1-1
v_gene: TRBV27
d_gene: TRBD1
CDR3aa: CASSSHPRGRGQTEAFF